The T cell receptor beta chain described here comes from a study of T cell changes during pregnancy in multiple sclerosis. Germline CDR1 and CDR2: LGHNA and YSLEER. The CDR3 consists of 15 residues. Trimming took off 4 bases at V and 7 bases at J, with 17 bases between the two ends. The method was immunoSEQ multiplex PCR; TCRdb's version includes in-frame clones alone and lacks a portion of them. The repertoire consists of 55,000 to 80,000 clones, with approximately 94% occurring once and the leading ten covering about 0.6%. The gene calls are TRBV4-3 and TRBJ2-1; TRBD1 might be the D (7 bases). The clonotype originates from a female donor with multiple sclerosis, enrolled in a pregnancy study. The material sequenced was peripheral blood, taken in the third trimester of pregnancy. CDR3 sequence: CASSRKTGAGNEQFF. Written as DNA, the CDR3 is TGCGCCAGCAGCCGGAAAACAGGGGCGGGAAATGAGCAGTTCTTC.